A selection of T cell receptor beta chains follows, all from one sample in a study of cytomegalovirus exposure and HLA in healthy donors. The assay was immunoSEQ multiplex PCR, and TCRdb's table has in-frame clones only and misses some. Among some 70,000 clones listed, 75% to 85% were seen once. What was sequenced was PBMCs. The origin of the receptors is a human donor in good health. The CDR3 runs from the conserved cysteine through the conserved F or W. The D gene is left open where the match is weak. Clone sizes are given selectively: once, few, many, or a class where the clone is expanded.

cdr3_length	d_call	v_call	clone_size	j_call	cdr3_nt	cdr3_aa
14	TRBD2	TRBV2	NA	TRBJ2-7	TGTGCCAGCAACATAGTTCGGGGGGGGGCCGAGCAGTACTTC	CASNIVRGGAEQYF
15	NA	TRBV6-5	NA	TRBJ2-5	TGTGCCAGCAGTTTGGTGGCGGGGAGCCAAGAGACCCAGTACTTC	CASSLVAGSQETQYF
13	NA	TRBV5-1	few	TRBJ2-7	TGCGCCAGCAGCCGTATAGGGGGGGGCGAGCAGTACTTC	CASSRIGGGEQYF
15	NA	TRBV25-1	NA	TRBJ2-7	TGTGCCAGCAGTGAATGGGGAGGATCATCCAACGAGCAGTACTTC	CASSEWGGSSNEQYF
16	TRBD2	TRBV10-3	few	TRBJ2-3	TGTGCCATCAGTGGGACCCTAGCGGGGGGCACAGATACGCAGTATTTT	CAISGTLAGGTDTQYF
15	NA	TRBV5-5	NA	TRBJ1-1	TGTGCCAGCGAGGGTTTACCTGACTCGGGTACTGAAGCTTTCTTT	CASEGLPDSGTEAFF
16	TRBD1	TRBV7-2	NA	TRBJ1-3	TGTGCCAGGACGCGGGGCAGGGGGCTGAGTGGAAACACCATATATTTT	CARTRGRGLSGNTIYF
15	TRBD2	TRBV6-1	NA	TRBJ2-5	TGTGCCAGCAGTGCCACGACTAGCCCCCAAGAGACCCAGTACTTC	CASSATTSPQETQYF
11	TRBD1	TRBV5-1	NA	TRBJ1-1	TGCGCCAGCCGACAGGGCAATTTGGGCTTCTTT	CASRQGNLGFF
14	TRBD1	TRBV9	NA	TRBJ1-1	TGTGCCAGCAGCGAGCAGGGGGCGGGGACTGAAGCTTTCTTT	CASSEQGAGTEAFF
14	NA	TRBV6-5	once	TRBJ2-1	TGTGCCAGCAGATCAACAGGGCCTTACAATGAGCAGTTCTTC	CASRSTGPYNEQFF